This T cell receptor beta chain comes out of a study of T-cell reconstitution after alpha-beta-depleted transplantation in children (TCRdb year 2016). With regard to the full study: Using TCR repertoire profiling, the study quantitatively followed how T-cell immune reconstitution unfolded in children after TCRalphabeta/CD19-depleted allogeneic hematopoietic cell transplantation.

This clonotype was counted only a few times. Its antigen remains undetermined. Per-base quality was not reported, and no clone a single base away is much larger than it. Preparation of the library involved PCR. The sample was run on an Illumina HiSeq 2500. TCR libraries were prepared with molecular barcoding, using unique molecular identifiers to normalize TCRbeta repertoire quantification. TCRdb reanalyzed the raw reads on its own, using fastp at Q25 for trimming and MiXCR for clone calling, and kept in-frame beta chains. When rows share a CDR3 protein, they turn into one entry using the most common DNA and genes. Here the sample has roughly 500,000 distinct CDR3 sequences; less than 35% occur a single time. Of the sample, 2% to 2.5% is held by the ten largest clones. The germline ends are 18 bases apart after V is trimmed by 3 bases and J by 0 bases. Via the germline V gene, CDR1 is SQVTM and CDR2 ANQGSEA. Including the terminal cysteine and phenylalanine, the CDR3 comprises 17 residues. Only CDR3 DNA is held: 51 bases, read in frame from base 1.

Sequences were derived from PBMCs from the stem cell graft donor, sampled from the stem cell graft. This TCR was recovered from a human donor who donated a stem cell graft to a child with aplastic anemia. In this chain, TRBV29-1 is recombined with TRBJ2-1; the D gene may be TRBD1 or TRBD2, since each aligns over 5 bases. The CDR3 region reads CSVDFWGSSASYNEQFF. The sequenced DNA is TGCAGCGTTGACTTTTGGGGGAGCTCGGCCTCCTACAATGAGCAGTTCTTC.